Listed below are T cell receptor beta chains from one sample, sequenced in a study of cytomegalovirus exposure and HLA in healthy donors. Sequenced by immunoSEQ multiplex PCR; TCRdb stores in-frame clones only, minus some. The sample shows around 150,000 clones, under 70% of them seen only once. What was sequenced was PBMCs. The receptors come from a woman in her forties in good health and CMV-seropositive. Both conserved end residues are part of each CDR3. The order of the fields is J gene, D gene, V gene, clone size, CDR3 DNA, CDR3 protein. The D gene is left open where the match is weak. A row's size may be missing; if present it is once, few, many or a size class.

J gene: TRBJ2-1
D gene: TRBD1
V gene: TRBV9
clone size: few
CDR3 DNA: TGTGCCAGCAGCGTACGACCCGGGACAGGGGTGACCTACAATGAGCAGTTCTTC
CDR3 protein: CASSVRPGTGVTYNEQFF

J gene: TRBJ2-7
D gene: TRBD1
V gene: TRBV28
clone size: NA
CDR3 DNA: TGTGCCAGCAGTTCCCCGACAGGGGGAGCCTACGAGCAGTACTTC
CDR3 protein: CASSSPTGGAYEQYF

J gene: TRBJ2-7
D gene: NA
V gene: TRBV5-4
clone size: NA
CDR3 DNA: TGTGCCAGCAGCCGAAGACTCAACCCGGAGGGGATCCCCGAGCAGTACTTC
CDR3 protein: CASSRRLNPEGIPEQYF

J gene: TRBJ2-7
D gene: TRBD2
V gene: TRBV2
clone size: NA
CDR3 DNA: TGTGCCAGCGCCTCCCCGGGGACTAGAGTGGCCCTTGAGCAGTACTTC
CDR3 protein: CASASPGTRVALEQYF

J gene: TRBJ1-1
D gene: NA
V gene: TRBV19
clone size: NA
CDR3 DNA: TGTGCCAGTAGTATAGCGGGAGGAGGGATCGCTGAAGCTTTCTTT
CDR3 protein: CASSIAGGGIAEAFF

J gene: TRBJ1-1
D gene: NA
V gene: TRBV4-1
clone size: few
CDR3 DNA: TGCGCCAGCAGCCAAGATACAGGGTCCCCCCAAGAAGCTTTCTTT
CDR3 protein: CASSQDTGSPQEAFF

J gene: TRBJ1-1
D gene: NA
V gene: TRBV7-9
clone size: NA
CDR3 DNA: TGTGCCAGCAGCTCCAGAGGTGAGGGGGACACTGAAGCTTTCTTT
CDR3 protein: CASSSRGEGDTEAFF

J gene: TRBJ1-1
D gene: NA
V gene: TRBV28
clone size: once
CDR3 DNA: TGTGCCAGCAGCCTCCCGGGATGGGCGAACACTGAAGCTTTCTTT
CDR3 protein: CASSLPGWANTEAFF

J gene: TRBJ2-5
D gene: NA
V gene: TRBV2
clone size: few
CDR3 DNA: TGTGCCAGCAGTGAGCCCAAGGGGTCTACCAAAGAGACCCAGTACTTC
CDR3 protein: CASSEPKGSTKETQYF

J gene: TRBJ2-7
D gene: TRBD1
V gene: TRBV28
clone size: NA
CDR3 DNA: TGTGCCAGCAGTCCTATGGCCGGGACAGGGCTCCACGAGCAGTACTTC
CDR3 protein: CASSPMAGTGLHEQYF

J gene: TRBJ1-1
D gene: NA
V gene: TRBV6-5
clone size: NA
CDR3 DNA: TGTGCCAGCAGTTCCCTGTGGGGGGGGAACACTGAAGCTTTCTTT
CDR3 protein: CASSSLWGGNTEAFF

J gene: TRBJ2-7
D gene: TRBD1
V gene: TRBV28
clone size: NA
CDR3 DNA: TGTGCCAGCAGGTATTCAGGGGGCCCCTACGAGCAGTACTTC
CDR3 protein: CASRYSGGPYEQYF

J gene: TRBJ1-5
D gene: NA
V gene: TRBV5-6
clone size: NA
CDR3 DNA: TGTGCCAGCAGCTTGGCGGGGAGGGCTGGTCAGCCCCAGCATTTT
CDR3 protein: CASSLAGRAGQPQHF

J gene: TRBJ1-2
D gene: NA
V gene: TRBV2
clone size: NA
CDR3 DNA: TGTGCCACAGGACAGTCGAACTATGGCTACACCTTC
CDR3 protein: CATGQSNYGYTF

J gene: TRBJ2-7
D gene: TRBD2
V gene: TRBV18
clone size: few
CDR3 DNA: TGTGCCAGCTCATTTAGACTAGCGGATAGCTCCTACGAGCAGTACTTC
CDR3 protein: CASSFRLADSSYEQYF

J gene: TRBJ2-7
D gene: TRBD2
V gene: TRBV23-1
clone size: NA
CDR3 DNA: TGCGCCAGCAGTCAACCTAGCGGAGAGGAGCAGTACTTC
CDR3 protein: CASSQPSGEEQYF

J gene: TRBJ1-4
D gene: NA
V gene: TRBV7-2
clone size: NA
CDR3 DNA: TGTGCCAGCAGCTTATTGGCAGGGGCGAATAATGAAAAACTGTTTTTT
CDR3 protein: CASSLLAGANNEKLFF

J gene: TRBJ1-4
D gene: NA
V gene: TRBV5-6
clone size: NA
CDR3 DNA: TGTGCCAGCAGCCTTGGAGGAACTAATGAAAAACTGTTTTTT
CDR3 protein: CASSLGGTNEKLFF

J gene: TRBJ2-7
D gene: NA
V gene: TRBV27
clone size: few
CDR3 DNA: TGTGCCAGCAACCAAATAGGGGGTCCGTACGAGCAGTACTTC
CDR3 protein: CASNQIGGPYEQYF

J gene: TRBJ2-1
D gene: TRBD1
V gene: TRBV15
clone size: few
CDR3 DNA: TGTGCCACCAGCAAAGGACAGGGTGATAGTCGGAATGAGCAGTTCTTC
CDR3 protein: CATSKGQGDSRNEQFF

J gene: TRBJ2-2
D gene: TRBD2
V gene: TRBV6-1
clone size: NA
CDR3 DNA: TGTGCCAGCAGTGACTATAGCGGGAGCACCGGGGAGCTGTTTTTT
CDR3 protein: CASSDYSGSTGELFF

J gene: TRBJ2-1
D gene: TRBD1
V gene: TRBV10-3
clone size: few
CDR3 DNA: TGTGCCATCAGTGGTTCTGAGACAGGGAAAAGAAATGAGCAGTTCTTC
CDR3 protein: CAISGSETGKRNEQFF

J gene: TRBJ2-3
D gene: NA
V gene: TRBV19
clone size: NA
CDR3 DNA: TGTGCCAGTAGTGACAGACGCACAGATACGCAGTATTTT
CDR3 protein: CASSDRRTDTQYF

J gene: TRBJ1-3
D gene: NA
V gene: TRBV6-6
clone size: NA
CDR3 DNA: TGTGCCAGCAGCGACGCCAGGCCTGGAAACACCATATATTTT
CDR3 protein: CASSDARPGNTIYF

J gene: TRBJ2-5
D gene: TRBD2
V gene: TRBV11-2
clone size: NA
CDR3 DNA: TGTGCCAGCAGCTTGGCGGGGGGGCAAGAGACCCAGTACTTC
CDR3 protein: CASSLAGGQETQYF

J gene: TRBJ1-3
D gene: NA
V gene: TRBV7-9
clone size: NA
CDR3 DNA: TGTGCCAGCAGCTACCGGCAGGGCTCTGGAAACACCATATATTTT
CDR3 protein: CASSYRQGSGNTIYF

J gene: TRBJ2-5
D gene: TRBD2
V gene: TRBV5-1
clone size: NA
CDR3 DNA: TGCGCCAGCAGTGGTCTGCGGGGGCAAGAGACCCAGTACTTC
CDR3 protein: CASSGLRGQETQYF

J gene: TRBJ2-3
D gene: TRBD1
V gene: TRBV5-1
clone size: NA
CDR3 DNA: TGCGCCAGCAGCTTGGTGACAGGGAGTGGAGATACGCAGTATTTT
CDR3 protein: CASSLVTGSGDTQYF

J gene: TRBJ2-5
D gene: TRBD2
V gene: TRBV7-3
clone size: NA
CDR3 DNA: TGTGCCAGCAGCTTTAGCGGGGGGGGCCAAGAGACCCAGTACTTC
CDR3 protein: CASSFSGGGQETQYF

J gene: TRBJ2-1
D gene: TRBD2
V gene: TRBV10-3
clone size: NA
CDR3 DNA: TGTGCCATCAGCGGAAGCGGGAGGGCCCTTAATGAGCAGTTCTTC
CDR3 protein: CAISGSGRALNEQFF

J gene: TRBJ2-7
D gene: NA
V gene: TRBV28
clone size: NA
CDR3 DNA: TGTGCCAGTACGGCCCCCAGGGGCTCCTACGAGCAGTACTTC
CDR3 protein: CASTAPRGSYEQYF

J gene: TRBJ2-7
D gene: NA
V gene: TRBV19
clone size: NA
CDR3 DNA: TGTGCCAGTAGTACCCCCGGGATCTACGAGCAGTACTTC
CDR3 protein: CASSTPGIYEQYF

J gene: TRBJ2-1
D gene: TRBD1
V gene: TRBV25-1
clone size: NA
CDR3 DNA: TGTGCCAGCAGTGAATACGGACAGGGGATTGTCAATGAGCAGTTCTTC
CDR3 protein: CASSEYGQGIVNEQFF

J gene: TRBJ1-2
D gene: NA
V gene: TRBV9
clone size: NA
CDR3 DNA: TGTGCCAGCAGCGCGCCCCGACAAGAAGACCCGAGAGACTATGGCTACACCTTC
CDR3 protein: CASSAPRQEDPRDYGYTF

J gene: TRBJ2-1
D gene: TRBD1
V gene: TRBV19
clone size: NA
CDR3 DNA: TGTGCCAGTACCTTCACAGGGGACTCCTACAATGAGCAGTTCTTC
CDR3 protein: CASTFTGDSYNEQFF

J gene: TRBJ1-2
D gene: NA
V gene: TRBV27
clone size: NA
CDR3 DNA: TGTGCCAGCAGTTTAGTTCCCGCCGGGAACAATGGCTACACCTTC
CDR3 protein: CASSLVPAGNNGYTF

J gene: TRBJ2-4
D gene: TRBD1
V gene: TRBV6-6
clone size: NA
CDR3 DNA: TGTGCCAGCAGTTACCGGGGACAGCCCCTAAACATTCAGTACTTC
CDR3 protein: CASSYRGQPLNIQYF

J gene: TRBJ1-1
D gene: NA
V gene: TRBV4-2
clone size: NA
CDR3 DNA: TGTGCCAGCAGCCAAGAGGGAGGGTCAAGTTCCGAAGCTTTCTTT
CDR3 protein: CASSQEGGSSSEAFF

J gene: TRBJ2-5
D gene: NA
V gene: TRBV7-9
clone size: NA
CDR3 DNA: TGTGCCAGCAGCTTAGTTCAGGGCCAAGAGACCCAGTACTTC
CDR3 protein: CASSLVQGQETQYF

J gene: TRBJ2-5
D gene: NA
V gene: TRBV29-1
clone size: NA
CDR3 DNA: TGCAGCGTTGAAGGGCTGGAGACCGCAGAGACCCAGTACTTC
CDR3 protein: CSVEGLETAETQYF

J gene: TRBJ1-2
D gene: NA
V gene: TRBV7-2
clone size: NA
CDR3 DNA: TGTGCCAGCAGCCCTAGGCTGGGGAGTGACTATGGCTACCCCTTC
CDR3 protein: CASSPRLGSDYGYPF

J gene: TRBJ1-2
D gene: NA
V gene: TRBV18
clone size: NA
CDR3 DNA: TGTGCCAGCTCACCCACCCCCGATGAGCGTGGCTACACCTTC
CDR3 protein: CASSPTPDERGYTF

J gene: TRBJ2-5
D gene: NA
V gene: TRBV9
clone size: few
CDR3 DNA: TGTGCCAGCAATCGAGACAGTGAAGAGACCCAGTACTTC
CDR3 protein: CASNRDSEETQYF

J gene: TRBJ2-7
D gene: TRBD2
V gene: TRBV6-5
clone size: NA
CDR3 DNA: TGTGCCAGCAGTTACTCGGGCGCTAGCGGCTACGAGCAGTACTTC
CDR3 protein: CASSYSGASGYEQYF

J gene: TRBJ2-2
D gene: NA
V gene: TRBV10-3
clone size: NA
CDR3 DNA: TGTGCCAGCGCCCAACAGGGAAAAGGAGGGGAGCTGTTTTTT
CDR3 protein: CASAQQGKGGELFF

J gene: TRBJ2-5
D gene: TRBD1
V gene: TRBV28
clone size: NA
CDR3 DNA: TGTGCCAGCAATACAGGGGATTCCCAAGAGACCCAGTACTTC
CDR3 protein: CASNTGDSQETQYF

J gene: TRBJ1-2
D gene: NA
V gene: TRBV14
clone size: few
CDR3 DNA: TGTGCCAGCAGCCAATTAGACCCTCGGGATGGCTACACCTTC
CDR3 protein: CASSQLDPRDGYTF

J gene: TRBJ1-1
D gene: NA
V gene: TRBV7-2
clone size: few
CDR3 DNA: TGTGCCAGCAGCCTCTCGAACACTGAAGCTTTCTTT
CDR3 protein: CASSLSNTEAFF

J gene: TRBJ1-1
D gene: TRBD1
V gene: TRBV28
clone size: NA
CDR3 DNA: TGTGCCAGCAGTTTATGGCGGACAGGGCGGAACACTGAAGCTTTCTTT
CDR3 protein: CASSLWRTGRNTEAFF

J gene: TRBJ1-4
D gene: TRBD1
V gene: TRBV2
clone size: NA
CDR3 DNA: TGTGCCAGCCGGACAGGGGCGGGCGAAAAACTGTTTTTT
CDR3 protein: CASRTGAGEKLFF

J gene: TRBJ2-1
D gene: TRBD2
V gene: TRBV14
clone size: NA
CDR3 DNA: TGTGCCAGCAGCCAAACACTAGCGGGAGGGCCGAATGAGCAGTTCTTC
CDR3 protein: CASSQTLAGGPNEQFF